This section outlines one TCR beta chain sequence together with its context. Its antigen remains unknown. PCR was performed using 60 Vbeta and 13 Jbeta primers. Produced via immunoSEQ multiplex PCR; TCRdb's table is partial and in-frame only. The sample holds 150,000 to 200,000 clones, roughly 80% seen once. The donors comprised healthy bone marrow donors. This specimen comes from a study of cytomegalovirus exposure and HLA in healthy donors. Germline V gene sequence: CDR1 SGDLS, CDR2 YYNGEE. There are 15 residues in the CDR3. J was trimmed by 7 bases and V by 8 bases; bases with no gene match: 12. Findings of the study overall: The only immune exposure information that was available was CMV serostatus. At a 0.05 false discovery rate, a later analysis found about 17,000 TCR beta sequences to be associated with HLA alleles.

Sequences were obtained from PBMCs. The source is a man younger than 30 in good health and CMV-seropositive. The chain joins TRBV9 to TRBJ2-5, with 12 bases matching TRBD2. The CDR3 sequence is CASQTGLAGTGTQYF. CDR3 nucleotide sequence: TGTGCCAGTCAAACCGGACTAGCGGGGACGGGGACCCAGTACTTC.